This TCR beta chain came from a study of T-cell reconstitution after alpha-beta-depleted transplantation in children. Unique molecular identifiers tagged the TCRbeta library. MiXCR was run by TCRdb on the PCR reads, yielding one entry per CDR3 protein. The sample yields some 70,000 distinct CDR3 sequences, roughly 4.9% seen once. The sample holds many counts of this clonotype. Its antigen is currently unknown. Study-level results: Newly generated T cells supplied most T-cell counts and diversity one year post-transplant. Reportedly, only several hundred clones from non-depleted graft cells drove alpha-beta T-cell counts at about two months.

There are 13 residues in the CDR3. The V end was cut by 4 bases, the J end by 2 bases, with 9 bases between. Germline CDR1 and CDR2: SGHRS and YFSETQ. The TCR originated in a boy under two years old who had a stem cell transplant for acute myeloid leukemia, so the T cells may come from the graft donor. Sequencing was performed on PBMCs, mostly from graft donor cells, taken 180 days after TCRalphabeta/CD19-depleted stem cell transplant. The chain has TRBV5-1 and TRBJ1-1; D is undetermined. The DNA for the CDR3 is TGCGCCAGCAGCCGCATTCCAAACACTGAAGCTTTCTTT. Translating it yields CASSRIPNTEAFF.